What follows are 22 T cell receptor beta chains derived from one specimen sequenced in a study of cytomegalovirus exposure and HLA in healthy donors. Primers for the PCR totalled 60 Vbeta and 13 Jbeta. Method: immunoSEQ multiplex PCR; TCRdb's copy keeps in-frame clones and lacks some. The repertoire holds some 56,000 clones, with about 80% as singletons. The source material was PBMCs. These receptors were obtained from a man aged 50-59 years in good health and CMV-seronegative.

CDR3: CASSSYFDYGYTF. DNA of the CDR3: TGTGCCAGCAGCTCTTACTTTGACTATGGCTACACCTTC. This chain connects TRBV7-9 to TRBJ1-2; no clear D. From germline, CDR1 is SEHNR and CDR2 FQNEAQ (reference sequence). V was trimmed by 4 bases and J by 3 bases, leaving 9 bases between them. This CDR3 has 13 residues.

V usage is TRBV5-5 and J usage is TRBJ2-7; TRBD1 aligns across 8 bases. Germline V gene sequence: CDR1 SGHKS, CDR2 YYEKEE (reference sequence). This CDR3 contains 15 residues. V lost 4 bases to trimming and J lost 7 bases; unmatched junction nucleotides: 13. The CDR3 spells CASSEARQGLWEQYF. CDR3 nucleotide sequence: TGTGCCAGCAGCGAGGCGCGACAGGGGTTATGGGAGCAGTACTTC.

This chain connects TRBV4-1 to TRBJ2-3; 9 bases are a match to TRBD2. V trimming: 0 bases; J trimming: 3 bases; junction bases outside the gene matches: 10. The V gene's germline CDR1 is MGHRA and CDR2 YSYEKL. The CDR3 totals 18 residues. The CDR3 loop is CASSQDRIAGGQTDTQYF. Written as DNA, the CDR3 is TGCGCCAGCAGCCAAGATAGGATTGCGGGGGGGCAGACAGATACGCAGTATTTT.

The CDR3 sequence is CASSLGQFYGYTF. The CDR3 nucleotides read TGCGCCAGCAGCTTGGGACAGTTCTATGGCTACACCTTC. This chain uses TRBV5-1 with TRBJ1-2, with a possible D match to TRBD1 (5 bases). The CDR3 loop spans 13 amino acids. The V gene's germline CDR1 is SGHRS and CDR2 YFSETQ. The ends were cut back, 0 bases at V and 4 bases at J, with 7 bases in the middle.

The V call is TRBV7-9, the J call TRBJ2-7; D remains unclear. CDR1 and CDR2 (germline): SEHNR, FQNEAQ (reference sequence). This CDR3 is built from 13 residues. V lost 8 bases and J lost 0, with 11 bases in between. DNA of the CDR3: TGTGCCAGCTCGGCACCTAGCTCCTACGAGCAGTACTTC. This sequence encodes CASSAPSSYEQYF.

V is TRBV2 and J is TRBJ2-7, with 8 nucleotides matching TRBD2. Germline CDR1 reads SNHLY; CDR2 reads FYNNEI. The CDR3 has 17 residues. V lost 6 bases, J lost 2 bases, and 15 bases stayed unmatched. The CDR3 coding sequence is TGTGCCAGCAGACCCGGGGGGGGGAGCTCGACCACCTACGAGCAGTACTTC. It translates to CASRPGGGSSTTYEQYF.

This rearrangement joins TRBV28 to TRBJ1-4; 11 nucleotides agree with TRBD1. Trimming at V came to 5 bases and at J to 5 bases, leaving 7 bases not matched to a gene. Germline V CDR1 and CDR2: MDHEN, SYDVKM. The CDR3 loop spans 16 amino acids. The chain's CDR3 is CASSPGTGGMNEKLFF. The DNA for the CDR3 is TGTGCCAGCAGTCCCGGGACAGGGGGAATGAATGAAAAACTGTTTTTT.

V usage is TRBV4-3 and J usage is TRBJ2-3; TRBD2 aligns across 9 bases. The junction had 14 bases not matched to a gene; V was cut back by 0 bases and J by 7 bases. CDR3 length equals 18 residues. CDR1 and CDR2 from the germline V gene are LGHNA and YSLEER. The CDR3 DNA sequence: TGCGCCAGCAGCCAAGATCCGGAGCCAGCGGGGGGTAGACATACGCAGTATTTT. It is translated as CASSQDPEPAGGRHTQYF.

The chain links TRBV23-1 to TRBJ1-2; TRBD1 matches at 9 bases. TRBV23-1 carries the ORF label, with uncertain function. V was clipped by 3 bases and J by 9 bases; unmatched bases: 8. There are 14 residues in the CDR3. CDR3 protein: CASSHPGQGRSYTF. CDR3 DNA sequence: TGCGCCAGCAGTCACCCGGGACAGGGTAGAAGCTACACCTTC.

This sequence joins TRBV11-2 and TRBJ1-2; 11 positions agree with TRBD1. The V gene end was trimmed by 5 bases and the J gene end by 4 bases; junction bases not matched to a gene: 6. This CDR3 has 15 amino acids. CDR1 is SGHAT and CDR2 is FQNNGV in the germline V gene. CDR3: CASSGGQGVSYGYTF. The CDR3 DNA reads as TGTGCCAGCAGCGGGGGACAGGGGGTTAGCTATGGCTACACCTTC. The variable domain in full, with the rest retrieved from reference TRBV11-2 and TRBJ1-2, is EAGVAQSPRYKIIEKRQSVAFWCNPISGHATLYWYQQILGQGPKLLIQFQNNGVVDDSQLPKDRFSAERLKGVDSTLKIQPAKLEDSAVYLCASSGGQGVSYGYTFGSGTRLTVV.

V is TRBV5-1 and J is TRBJ2-1, with 14 bases identical to TRBD2. CDR1 is SGHRS, CDR2 YFSETQ, per germline. The length of the CDR3 is 17 residues. J lost 6 bases, V lost 3 bases, and 8 bases had no gene match. This chain's CDR3 is CASSSPSTSGGVNEQFF. DNA of the CDR3: TGCGCCAGCAGCTCCCCTTCGACTAGCGGGGGGGTCAATGAGCAGTTCTTC. The complete variable domain, with remaining parts taken from reference TRBV5-1 and TRBJ2-1, reads KAGVTQTPRYLIKTRGQQVTLSCSPISGHRSVSWYQQTPGQGLQFLFEYFSETQRNKGNFPGRFSGRQFSNSRSEMNVSTLELGDSALYLCASSSPSTSGGVNEQFFGPGTRLTVL.

This clone was detected a few times. The CDR3 sequence is CASSLAQLDEKLFF. The DNA for the CDR3 is TGTGCCAGCAGCTTGGCGCAGTTGGATGAAAAACTGTTTTTT. The chain recombines TRBV5-6 with TRBJ1-4; D is undetermined. Trimming cost V 0 bases and J 6 bases, with 9 bases left between them. The CDR3 is 14 amino acids. Germline assignment: CDR1 SGHDT and CDR2 YYEEEE.

Concerning this clone: Other nucleotide sequences in the sample specify the same CDR3. This CDR3 reads CAWAHRAPPGEQYF. The CDR3 nucleotides read TGTGCCTGGGCACACAGGGCACCCCCGGGCGAGCAGTACTTC. V gene TRBV30 combines with J gene TRBJ2-7, with D perhaps TRBD1 (6 bases). Looked up from germline, CDR1 is GTSNPN and CDR2 is SVGIG (reference sequence). V was pared by 5 bases and J by 6 bases, with 20 bases between. The CDR3 totals 14 residues.

The J gene is TRBJ2-5, the V gene TRBV10-3; TRBD1 matches 8 bases. This CDR3 region has 18 residues. V dropped 5 bases and J dropped 2; count of bases not matched to a gene: 16. In germline, CDR1 is ENHRY, CDR2 SYGVKD. CDR3 in amino acids: CAISPGAGGAPGQETQYF. CDR3 bases: TGTGCCATCAGTCCGGGCGCAGGGGGCGCCCCGGGGCAAGAGACCCAGTACTTC.

The chain recombines TRBV30 with TRBJ2-1; possibly TRBD2 for D (6 bases). Germline values: CDR1 GTSNPN, CDR2 SVGIG (reference sequence). V lost 0 bases to trimming and J lost 15 bases, with 18 bases between them. The CDR3 runs 13 residues. In DNA form, the CDR3 reads TGTGCCTGGAGTGTCAATAATGCGGAAGCGGGGTTCTTC. It encodes CAWSVNNAEAGFF.

This clone was seen a single time. V usage is TRBV11-2 and J usage is TRBJ1-4; D perhaps matches TRBD1 (5 bases). This CDR3 has 16 residues. CDR1 is SGHAT and CDR2 is FQNNGV in the germline V gene. The V end lost 7 bases, the J end lost 0 bases, and 15 bases lay between the germline ends. The CDR3 loop reads CASIAGPRATNEKLFF. CDR3 nucleotide sequence: TGTGCCAGCATTGCGGGGCCACGGGCAACTAATGAAAAACTGTTTTTT.

The V and J genes are TRBV2 and TRBJ2-1; the match to TRBD1 covers 7 bases. V shed 6 bases, J shed 0 bases, and the junction held 5 bases outside the gene matches. This CDR3 has 15 residues. Germline V gene lookup returns CDR1 SNHLY and CDR2 FYNNEI. The CDR3 loop is CASRRDRNSYNEQFF. CDR3 nucleotides: TGTGCCAGCAGGAGGGACAGAAACTCCTACAATGAGCAGTTCTTC.

The chain uses TRBV27 and TRBJ2-3, with TRBD2 identical over 10 bases. CDR3 length: 14 amino acids. V was clipped by 6 bases and J by 5 bases; unmatched bases: 5. Germline V gene sequence: CDR1 MNHEY, CDR2 SMNVEV (reference sequence). The CDR3 reads CASRSGGGIDTQYF. The CDR3 DNA follows: TGTGCCAGCAGGAGCGGGGGGGGGATAGATACGCAGTATTTT.

The chain uses TRBV28 and TRBJ1-2, with 7 bases identical to TRBD1. CDR3 length: 15 amino acids. Looked up from germline, CDR1 is MDHEN and CDR2 is SYDVKM. Losses at the gene ends were 5 bases for V and 7 bases for J; bases not matched to a gene: 13. CDR3 bases: TGTGCCAGCAGTCTCAAGGGGGCGCTAGGGTGTGGCTACACCTTC. It is translated as CASSLKGALGCGYTF.

This clone was recorded a few times. The chain links TRBV7-9 to TRBJ1-1; D might be TRBD1 (6 bases). The germline V gene encodes CDR1 SEHNR and CDR2 FQNEAQ (reference sequence). Trimming pared 5 bases from V and 5 bases from J, leaving 12 bases between. CDR3 length: 13 amino acids. The CDR3: CASSNREGTEAFF. The CDR3 bases are TGTGCCAGCAGCAACAGGGAAGGAACTGAAGCTTTCTTT.

This clone was picked up a small number of times. V and J are TRBV6-1 and TRBJ1-1; D remains unclear. The length of the CDR3 is 14 residues. The V gene lost 5 bases and the J gene lost 2 bases, with 12 bases spanning the gap. Per germline, CDR1 MNHNS and CDR2 SASEGT. The CDR3 bases are TGTGCCAGCAGTTCCCGGTCCCTAAACACTGAAGCTTTCTTT. As protein: CASSSRSLNTEAFF.

The chain is built from TRBV11-2 and TRBJ2-4; 7 nucleotides line up with TRBD1. Germline V lookup: CDR1 SGHAT, CDR2 FQNNGV. Germline trimming cut 5 bases from V and 5 bases from J; bases unmatched to any gene: 15. CDR3 length equals 17 residues. The DNA of the CDR3 is TGTGCCAGCAGCCCGACAAACAGGGGACGCTCCGAAAACATTCAGTACTTC. Its translation is CASSPTNRGRSENIQYF.